These 28 T cell receptor beta chains came from one sample sequenced in a study of T cells in Graves' hyperthyroidism and ophthalmopathy. Researchers amplified the TCR beta CDR3 regions from RNA transcripts. First-round RT-PCR with HTBI primers amplified the TCR CDR3 region. One entry per CDR3 protein, called by TCRdb with MiXCR from the multiplex PCR reads. The table has a few hundred thousand distinct CDR3 sequences, more than 15% seen once. The material sequenced was blood. These receptors were collected from a woman younger than 35 with Graves' hyperthyroidism that later progressed to Graves' ophthalmopathy.

V and J are TRBV6-1 and TRBJ2-7; no clear D gene. V lost 8 bases to trimming and J lost 3 bases, with 8 bases between them. The CDR3 contains 11 residues. Looked up from germline, CDR1 is MNHNS and CDR2 is SASEGT. The CDR3 DNA follows: TGTGCCAGCTCAGGAAACTACGAGCAGTACTTC. It codes for CASSGNYEQYF.

Concerning this clonotype itself: Being one base from a much bigger clone, this may be a read error. J is TRBJ1-1 and V is TRBV27; no clear D. Trimming took 6 bases from V and 4 from J, leaving 9 bases between them. Per germline, CDR1 MNHEY and CDR2 SMNVEV (reference sequence). The CDR3 consists of 12 residues. CDR3 in DNA: TGTGCCAGCAGGGAAGGTAGCACTGAAGCTTTCTTT. Protein sequence: CASREGSTEAFF.

This clonotype was seen ten or more times. This chain joins TRBV5-6 and TRBJ2-3; 7 bases line up with TRBD2. The trim removed 1 base at V and 0 bases at J, leaving 2 bases unmatched. Germline-derived CDR1 and CDR2 are SGHDT and YYEEEE. The CDR3 has 15 amino acids. Written as DNA, the CDR3 is TGTGCCAGCAGCTTGAATAGCGGGAGCACAGATACGCAGTATTTT. It codes for CASSLNSGSTDTQYF.

This clonotype has a count of ten or more. V is TRBV27 and J is TRBJ2-7; 11 bases align to TRBD2. This CDR3 spans 15 amino acids. J gave up 3 bases and V 6 bases, and 7 bases lay outside the gene matches. From germline, CDR1 is MNHEY and CDR2 SMNVEV (reference sequence). CDR3 bases: TGTGCCAGCAGGCTTAGCGGGAGGGATTACTACGAGCAGTACTTC. Amino acid sequence: CASRLSGRDYYEQYF.

This clonotype was picked up many times. The chain employs TRBV5-1 and TRBJ2-3; 8 bases line up with TRBD1. There are 16 residues in the CDR3. CDR1 and CDR2 from the germline V gene are SGHRS and YFSETQ. With 2 bases clipped from V and 4 bases from J, the junction kept 9 bases outside the gene matches. The CDR3 sequence: CASSLGQGTRSDTQYF. The CDR3 DNA reads as TGCGCCAGCAGCTTAGGACAGGGAACCCGCTCAGATACGCAGTATTTT.

This clonotype has a count of ten or more. This chain connects TRBV7-9 to TRBJ2-7; D is unclear. Germline V gene lookup returns CDR1 SEHNR and CDR2 FQNEAQ (reference sequence). The CDR3 has 13 amino acids. Between the trimmed V and J ends, which lost 1 base and 7 bases, there was a span of 11 bases. CDR3 in DNA: TGTGCCAGCAGCTTAGTCGGTGAAGGAGAGCAGTACTTC. Its protein product is CASSLVGEGEQYF.

This clonotype appeared many times. The gene calls are TRBV7-2 and TRBJ2-2, with D maybe TRBD2 (6 bases). Trimming stripped 0 bases from V and 2 bases from J, with 7 bases between. The CDR3 sequence is 15 residues long. Per the germline V gene, CDR1 is SGHTA and CDR2 is FQGNSA. The CDR3 sequence: CASSLAGGNTGELFF. CDR3 sequence (DNA): TGTGCCAGCAGCTTAGCGGGAGGAAACACCGGGGAGCTGTTTTTT.

The chain joins TRBV6-1 to TRBJ2-1, with TRBD2 matching 12 bases. V trimming: 6 bases; J trimming: 2 bases; junction bases outside the gene matches: 2. Germline V gives CDR1 MNHNS, CDR2 SASEGT. The CDR3 sequence is 15 residues long. The CDR3 DNA reads as TGTGCCAGCAGATCTAGCGGGAGGGCCTACAATGAGCAGTTCTTC. Translating gives CASRSSGRAYNEQFF.

To note about this clonotype: One base away lies a much larger clone, so this may be a sequencing read error. The chain couples TRBV3-1 to TRBJ1-4; D may be TRBD1 (6 bases). This CDR3 spans 16 amino acids. Germline V gene lookup returns CDR1 LGHDT and CDR2 YNNKEL (reference sequence). In nucleotides, the CDR3 is TGTGCCAGCAGCCAAGAAACAGGGTGGGGTAATGAAAACCTGTTTTTT. The encoded protein is CASSQETGWGNENLFF.

The rearrangement links TRBV6-1 to TRBJ2-7; 9 bases line up with TRBD2. The V gene's germline CDR1 is MNHNS and CDR2 SASEGT. The CDR3 is 14 residues long. V trimming: 8 bases; J trimming: 5 bases; junction bases outside the gene matches: 10. The CDR3 coding sequence is TGTGCCAGCGCTACCCCGGGACTAGCAAACGAGCAGTACTTC. Encoded protein: CASATPGLANEQYF.

The chain recombines TRBV6-1 with TRBJ1-2; TRBD1 agrees at 9 bases. CDR1 is MNHNS, CDR2 SASEGT, per germline. The trim removed 6 bases at V and 6 bases at J, leaving 14 bases unmatched. The CDR3 consists of 16 residues. CDR3 loop: CASSRILPGQGHGYTF. The CDR3 DNA sequence: TGTGCCAGCAGCCGAATCCTCCCGGGACAGGGACATGGCTACACCTTC.

This clonotype was counted a few times. The V and J genes are TRBV30 and TRBJ2-7; 9 positions match TRBD1. There are 14 residues in the CDR3. In germline, CDR1 is GTSNPN, CDR2 SVGIG (reference sequence). The V and J ends lost 2 bases and 7 bases, in that order; junction bases with no gene match: 9. In DNA, the CDR3 is TGTGCCTGGAGTTTCACAGGGGGCCCGGAAGAGCAGTACTTC. It specifies CAWSFTGGPEEQYF.

At least ten counts were recorded for this clonotype. This chain uses TRBV5-1 with TRBJ2-1; 9 bases are a match to TRBD2. The V segment lost 4 bases and the J segment 7 bases; nucleotides outside the gene matches: 9. The CDR3 length is 15 residues. CDR1 is SGHRS and CDR2 is YFSETQ in the germline V gene. CDR3: CASSGLAGLRNEQFF. The CDR3 DNA reads TGCGCCAGCAGCGGGCTAGCGGGACTACGGAATGAGCAGTTCTTC.

This clonotype was seen ten or more times. V and J are TRBV11-2 and TRBJ2-1; the match to TRBD2 covers 10 bases. Germline loops: CDR1 SGHAT, CDR2 FQNNGV. This CDR3 region has 18 residues. V was clipped by 4 bases and J by 3 bases; unmatched bases: 12. CDR3 DNA sequence: TGTGCCAGCAGCTACAAGCTTGCTCTAGCGGGAGTCTACAATGAGCAGTTCTTC. Its protein product is CASSYKLALAGVYNEQFF.

V gene TRBV13 combines with J gene TRBJ2-7; 10 bases match TRBD2. J was trimmed by 4 bases and V by 3 bases; bases with no gene match: 9. Germline-derived CDR1 and CDR2 are PRHDT and FYEKMQ (reference sequence). The CDR3 is 16 amino acids. CDR3 nucleotides: TGTGCCAGCAGCTTGTCAGCGGGAGGGCCTAGGTACGAGCAGTACTTC. Residues: CASSLSAGGPRYEQYF.

This clonotype has a count of ten or more. The J gene is TRBJ2-5, the V gene TRBV20-1, with TRBD2 matching over 8 bases. Trimming took 3 bases from V and 3 from J; bases not matched to a gene: 6. The germline gives CDR1 DFQATT, CDR2 SNEGSKA (reference sequence). The length of the CDR3 is 14 residues. The CDR3: CSARTGSGEETQYF. The CDR3 DNA sequence: TGCAGTGCTAGGACAGGTAGCGGGGAAGAGACCCAGTACTTC.

The V call is TRBV5-1, the J call TRBJ2-3; unclear D gene. The germline V gene has CDR1 SGHRS and CDR2 YFSETQ. Trimming shortened V by 5 bases and J by 6 bases, and 4 bases separated the two germline ends. The CDR3 is 10 residues long. The CDR3 nucleotides are TGCGCCAGCAGGAGTGATACGCAGTATTTT. Its translation is CASRSDTQYF.

This clonotype was recorded a few times. CDR3 amino acids: CASSSGTGGAVTQYF. In DNA form, the CDR3 reads TGTGCCAGCAGCTCCGGGACAGGGGGCGCGGTGACCCAGTACTTC. This chain connects TRBV5-6 to TRBJ2-5; 12 bases map to TRBD1. CDR1 is SGHDT, CDR2 YYEEEE, per germline. The CDR3 spans 15 residues. The V segment lost 3 bases and the J segment 7 bases; nucleotides outside the gene matches: 7.

This chain joins TRBV10-3 and TRBJ1-2, with D unclear. This CDR3 region has 11 residues. The V gene lost 10 bases and the J gene lost 3 bases, with 9 bases spanning the gap. Germline CDR1 is ENHRY and CDR2 is SYGVKD. The CDR3 DNA follows: TGTGCCAATGAGGGCCACTATGGCTACACCTTC. It codes for CANEGHYGYTF.

This clonotype was counted many times. This sequence joins TRBV20-1 and TRBJ1-2; TRBD1 might be the D (6 bases). Germline V lookup: CDR1 DFQATT, CDR2 SNEGSKA (reference sequence). This CDR3 region has 12 residues. V gave up 5 bases and J gave up 6 bases, with 13 bases separating them. The CDR3 nucleotides read TGCAGTGCTGAGCGGGGGGCCGATGGCTACACCTTC. It yields the protein CSAERGADGYTF.

Many counts were recorded for this clonotype. This chain uses TRBV11-2 with TRBJ2-3, with 10 bases lining up with TRBD2. The CDR3 is 15 amino acids. Germline CDR1 and CDR2: SGHAT and FQNNGV. V gave up 3 bases and J gave up 6 bases; unmatched junction bases: 6. The CDR3 protein is CASSLLAGAIDTQYF. The CDR3, as DNA: TGTGCCAGCAGCTTGCTAGCGGGAGCGATTGATACGCAGTATTTT.

This clonotype was detected only a few times. The V and J genes are TRBV10-3 and TRBJ2-7; tentatively, D is TRBD1 (5 bases). V was clipped by 0 bases and J by 6 bases, with 9 bases between them. This CDR3 spans 13 amino acids. CDR1 and CDR2 from the germline V gene are ENHRY and SYGVKD. The CDR3 bases are TGTGCCATCAGTGAGTCTCCAGGGCGCGAGCAGTACTTC. Amino acids: CAISESPGREQYF.

A word on this clonotype: A read error may explain this, as a much larger clone is one base away. The chain carries TRBV2 and TRBJ2-1, with D hard to call. The CDR3 totals 11 residues. Germline CDR1 is SNHLY and CDR2 is FYNNEI. V lost 8 bases to trimming and J lost 6 bases, with 8 bases between them. The CDR3 spells CASVSSNEQFF. CDR3 nucleotide sequence: TGTGCCAGCGTTAGCAGCAATGAGCAGTTCTTC.

This clonotype was observed many times. The V call is TRBV7-8, the J call TRBJ2-3, with D possibly TRBD2 on 5 matching bases. This CDR3 contains 13 residues. The V gene lost 4 bases and the J gene lost 4 bases, with 9 bases spanning the gap. The germline V gene encodes CDR1 SGHVS and CDR2 FQNEAQ. The CDR3 sequence is CASSSFGADTQYF. Here the CDR3 DNA reads TGTGCCAGCAGCTCGTTCGGGGCAGATACGCAGTATTTT. The whole variable domain, filled in from reference TRBV7-8 and TRBJ2-3, reads GAGVSQSPRYKVAKRGQDVALRCDPISGHVSLFWYQQALGQGPEFLTYFQNEAQLDKSGLPSDRFFAERPEGSVSTLKIQRTQQEDSAVYLCASSSFGADTQYFGPGTRLTVL.

With regard to this clonotype: Being one base from a much bigger clone, this may be a read error. This rearrangement joins TRBV7-2 to TRBJ2-2, with D unclear. Trimming took off 8 bases at V and 0 bases at J, with 19 bases between the two ends. The germline CDR1 and CDR2 sequences are SGHTA and FQGNSA. The CDR3 has 17 residues. CDR3 residues: CASGEKSGGANTGELFF. For the CDR3, the DNA is TGTGCCAGCGGCGAAAAATCGGGCGGCGCGAACACCGGGGAGCTGTTTTTT.

The genes are TRBV11-2 and TRBJ2-5, with 7 nucleotides matching TRBD2. Germline loops: CDR1 SGHAT, CDR2 FQNNGV. V was pared by 10 bases and J by 1 base, with 3 bases of the junction left unmatched. The CDR3 loop spans 12 amino acids. CDR3 residues: CATGGTQETQYF. CDR3 DNA: TGTGCCACCGGGGGGACCCAAGAGACCCAGTACTTC.

This clonotype was picked up many times. J is TRBJ2-7 and V is TRBV28; a weak D match, TRBD2 (6 bases). The CDR3 length is 16 residues. V gave up 3 bases and J gave up 1 base, with 16 bases separating them. Germline V gives CDR1 MDHEN, CDR2 SYDVKM. The CDR3 DNA reads TGTGCCAGCAGTTTTATATTCGGGGGTGAGTCCTACGAGCAGTACTTC. Its translation: CASSFIFGGESYEQYF.

This clonotype was observed a few times. The chain has TRBV10-1 and TRBJ2-1; a possible D gene is TRBD2 (5 bases). CDR3 size: 16 residues. The V end lost 7 bases, the J end lost 8 bases, and 24 bases lay between the germline ends. CDR1 and CDR2 from the germline V gene are WNHNN and SYGVQD (reference sequence). CDR3 sequence reads: CASKVPGIGLRDEQFF. Here the CDR3 DNA reads TGCGCCAGCAAGGTACCCGGGATAGGGCTTAGGGATGAGCAGTTCTTC.